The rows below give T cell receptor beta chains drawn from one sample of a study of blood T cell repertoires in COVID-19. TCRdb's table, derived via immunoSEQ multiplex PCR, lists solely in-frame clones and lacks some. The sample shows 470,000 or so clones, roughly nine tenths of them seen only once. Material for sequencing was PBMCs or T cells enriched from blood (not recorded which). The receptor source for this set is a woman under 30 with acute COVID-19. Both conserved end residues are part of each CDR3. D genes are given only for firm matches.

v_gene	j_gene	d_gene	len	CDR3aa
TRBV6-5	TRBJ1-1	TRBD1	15	CASSYSIRTGSEAFF
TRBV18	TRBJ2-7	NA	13	CASSPSRDNEQYF
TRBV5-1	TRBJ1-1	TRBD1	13	CASSSTGDTEAFF
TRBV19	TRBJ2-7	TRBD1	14	CASRSAGGKYEQYF
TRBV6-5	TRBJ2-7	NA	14	CASSYKGTAYEQYF
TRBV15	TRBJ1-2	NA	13	CATSRDNNYGYTF
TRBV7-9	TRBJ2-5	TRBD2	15	CASGLSGGEAETQYF
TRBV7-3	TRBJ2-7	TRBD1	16	CASSSGQGMGAYEQYF
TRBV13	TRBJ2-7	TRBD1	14	CASSRDRLSYEQYF
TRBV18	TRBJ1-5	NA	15	CASSPPGSEDQPQHF
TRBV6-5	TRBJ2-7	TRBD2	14	CASRQAGARWEQYF
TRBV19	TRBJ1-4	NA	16	CASSIDRTATNEKLFF
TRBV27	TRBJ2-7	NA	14	CASSPAGEATRQYF
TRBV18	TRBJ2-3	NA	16	CASSPDEAVSTDTQYF